This TCR beta chain was sequenced in a study of blood T cell repertoires in COVID-19. For the study at large: PBMCs, B-cell-depleted T cells, or T cells were the source of the cDNA or gDNA that made up the material.

Participant ages covered roughly 18 to 89 years across 25 or so US areas. Participant reports of clinical history set cohort assignment. Recovered status in Cohort 3 required two negative PCRs, clearance, or symptom resolution. The CDR3 totals 14 residues. The ends lost 1 base at V and 8 bases at J; junction bases unmatched: 4. Germline values: CDR1 SEHNR, CDR2 FQNEAQ (reference sequence). Sequencing was performed with immunoSEQ multiplex PCR; in TCRdb, only in-frame clones are kept and a portion is missing. The repertoire holds 320,000 or so clones, with approximately 88% as singletons. V gene TRBV7-9 combines with J gene TRBJ1-2; 10 nucleotides line up with TRBD1. Material: PBMCs or T cells enriched from blood (not recorded which). The sequence was collected from a man aged 25 to 40 who had recovered from COVID-19. The CDR3 coding sequence is TGTGCCAGCAGCTTAGGACAGGGGGCATGGGGCTACACCTTC. Residues: CASSLGQGAWGYTF.